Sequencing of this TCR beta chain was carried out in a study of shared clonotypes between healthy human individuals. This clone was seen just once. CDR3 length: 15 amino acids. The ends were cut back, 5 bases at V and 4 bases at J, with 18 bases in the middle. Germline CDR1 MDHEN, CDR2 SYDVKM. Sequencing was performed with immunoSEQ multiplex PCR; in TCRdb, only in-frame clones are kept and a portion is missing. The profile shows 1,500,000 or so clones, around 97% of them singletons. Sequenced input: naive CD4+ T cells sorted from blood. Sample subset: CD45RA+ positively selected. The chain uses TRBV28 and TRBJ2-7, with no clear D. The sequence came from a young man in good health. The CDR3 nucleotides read TGTGCCAGCAGTATTTTTAGGGCAGGTCTATACGAGCAGTACTTC. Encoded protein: CASSIFRAGLYEQYF.